These T cell receptor beta chains were read from a single sample in a study of PD-1 blockade in classical Hodgkin lymphoma. Clones were read by immunoSEQ multiplex PCR, and TCRdb kept only the in-frame ones, dropping some. The sample carries about 90,000 clones, about 90% recorded once. The sample here was peripheral blood mononuclear cells (PBMCs), taken before the second cycle of nivolumab. These receptors originate from a human donor with classical Hodgkin lymphoma. CDR3s include the opening cysteine and the closing phenylalanine or tryptophan. Each record gives: V gene, J gene, CDR3 length, D gene, CDR3 protein, CDR3 DNA. The D gene is left open where the match is weak.

V gene: TRBV18
J gene: TRBJ2-3
CDR3 length: 17
D gene: TRBD2
CDR3 protein: CAKLGLAGATSTDTQYF
CDR3 DNA: TGTGCCAAACTCGGACTAGCGGGCGCCACTAGCACAGATACGCAGTATTTT

V gene: TRBV7-8
J gene: TRBJ1-2
CDR3 length: 15
D gene: .
CDR3 protein: CASSRSLPGGYGYTF
CDR3 DNA: TGTGCCAGCAGCCGTAGTCTCCCGGGAGGCTATGGCTACACCTTC

V gene: TRBV6-1
J gene: TRBJ2-3
CDR3 length: 17
D gene: .
CDR3 protein: CASSVKGTPTSTDTQYF
CDR3 DNA: TGTGCCAGCAGTGTCAAAGGGACTCCCACTAGCACAGATACGCAGTATTTT

V gene: TRBV19
J gene: TRBJ2-5
CDR3 length: 13
D gene: .
CDR3 protein: CASRSPGGETQYF
CDR3 DNA: TGTGCCAGTAGGAGCCCCGGGGGAGAGACCCAGTACTTC

V gene: TRBV7-9
J gene: TRBJ2-7
CDR3 length: 15
D gene: TRBD2
CDR3 protein: CASSTFSGTAYEQYF
CDR3 DNA: TGTGCCAGCAGCACCTTTAGCGGGACCGCCTACGAGCAGTACTTC

V gene: TRBV4-1
J gene: TRBJ2-7
CDR3 length: 16
D gene: TRBD1
CDR3 protein: CASRRTGTGESYEQYF
CDR3 DNA: TGCGCCAGCAGACGTACCGGGACAGGGGAATCCTACGAGCAGTACTTC

V gene: TRBV19
J gene: TRBJ1-2
CDR3 length: 15
D gene: .
CDR3 protein: CASRGQAWGDYGYTF
CDR3 DNA: TGTGCCAGTCGAGGCCAAGCGTGGGGTGACTATGGCTACACCTTC

V gene: TRBV19
J gene: TRBJ2-2
CDR3 length: 13
D gene: .
CDR3 protein: CASWGRLTGELFF
CDR3 DNA: TGTGCCAGTTGGGGAAGGCTCACCGGGGAGCTGTTTTTT

V gene: TRBV15
J gene: TRBJ2-1
CDR3 length: 15
D gene: .
CDR3 protein: CATSRDLTPLNEQFF
CDR3 DNA: TGTGCCACCAGCAGAGATCTTACCCCACTAAATGAGCAGTTCTTC

V gene: TRBV5-8
J gene: TRBJ2-7
CDR3 length: 15
D gene: .
CDR3 protein: CASSLGKGIPYEQYF
CDR3 DNA: TGTGCCAGCAGCTTGGGGAAAGGTATCCCCTACGAGCAGTACTTC

V gene: TRBV2
J gene: TRBJ2-2
CDR3 length: 13
D gene: .
CDR3 protein: CASRPDSTGELFF
CDR3 DNA: TGTGCCAGCAGACCCGACAGTACCGGGGAGCTGTTTTTT

V gene: TRBV30
J gene: TRBJ2-7
CDR3 length: 13
D gene: TRBD2
CDR3 protein: CAWTPKRGGEQYF
CDR3 DNA: TGTGCCTGGACCCCCAAGAGGGGAGGGGAGCAGTACTTC

V gene: TRBV2
J gene: TRBJ1-1
CDR3 length: 15
D gene: .
CDR3 protein: CASSEGRQYLTEAFF
CDR3 DNA: TGTGCCAGCAGTGAAGGAAGACAGTATCTCACTGAAGCTTTCTTT

V gene: TRBV29-1
J gene: TRBJ2-3
CDR3 length: 12
D gene: .
CDR3 protein: CSVDFGRDTQYF
CDR3 DNA: TGCAGCGTTGATTTCGGGCGAGATACGCAGTATTTT